Below are 18 T cell receptor beta chains sequenced from a single sample in a study of T cell responses to AZD1222 COVID-19 vaccine. Produced via immunoSEQ multiplex PCR; TCRdb's table is partial and in-frame only. The data show about 130,000 clones, 80% to 90% seen once. Sequencing used peripheral blood, obtained 28 days after the second AZD1222 dose. The receptors shown here come from an adult who received the AZD1222 COVID-19 vaccine.

The chain employs TRBV7-6 and TRBJ1-3; D is perhaps TRBD1 (5 bases). Germline V gene lookup returns CDR1 SGHVS and CDR2 FNYEAQ. The V end was cut by 3 bases, the J end by 2 bases, with 14 bases between. This CDR3 has 16 amino acids. The CDR3 sequence is CASSLLNQGAGNTIYF. CDR3 bases: TGTGCCAGCAGCTTGTTAAATCAGGGCGCTGGAAACACCATATATTTT.

V is TRBV5-6 and J is TRBJ1-5; 9 bases fit TRBD1. The CDR3 totals 14 residues. Germline V gene data show CDR1 as SGHDT and CDR2 as YYEEEE. V was pared by 4 bases and J by 4 bases, with 3 bases of the junction left unmatched. CDR3 residues: CASSADRGNQPQHF. In DNA form, the CDR3 reads TGTGCCAGCAGCGCCGACAGGGGGAATCAGCCCCAGCATTTT. Supplemented by reference TRBV5-6 and TRBJ1-5, the full variable domain reads DAGVTQSPTHLIKTRGQQVTLRCSPKSGHDTVSWYQQALGQGPQFIFQYYEEEERQRGNFPDRFSGHQFPNYSSELNVNALLLGDSALYLCASSADRGNQPQHFGDGTRLSIL.

The chain carries TRBV5-1 and TRBJ1-1; D perhaps matches TRBD1 (6 bases). With 0 bases removed from V and 3 bases from J, the gap between germline ends came to 9 bases. The CDR3 runs 14 residues. CDR1 is SGHRS, CDR2 YFSETQ, per germline. The CDR3 reads CASSLEGQDTEAFF. CDR3 in DNA: TGCGCCAGCAGCTTGGAGGGACAAGACACTGAAGCTTTCTTT.

This clone was counted only a few times. The rearrangement joins TRBV27 to TRBJ1-6; D is ambiguous. The germline CDR1 and CDR2 sequences are MNHEY and SMNVEV (reference sequence). The CDR3 runs 13 residues. V was shortened by 2 bases and J by 8 bases, with 7 bases between the two germline ends. The DNA of the CDR3 is TGTGCCAGCAGTTTAATGCGGGATTCACCCCTCCACTTT. Protein sequence: CASSLMRDSPLHF.

This sequence joins TRBV7-8 and TRBJ2-3; D tentatively fits TRBD1 or TRBD2 (5 bases each). V lost 4 bases to trimming and J lost 0 bases, with 11 bases between them. This CDR3 is 15 amino acids long. The germline V gene has CDR1 SGHVS and CDR2 FQNEAQ. CDR3 loop: CASSSRDVSTDTQYF. The CDR3, as DNA: TGTGCCAGCAGCTCCCGGGACGTTAGCACAGATACGCAGTATTTT.

The chain uses TRBV19 and TRBJ1-1; D not certain. Deletions cut 2 bases from V and 5 bases from J, with 15 bases between. The length of the CDR3 is 15 residues. Per germline, CDR1 LNHDA and CDR2 SQIVND (reference sequence). In nucleotides, the CDR3 is TGTGCCAGTAGTATATTTGGGCACAACGCAACTGAAGCTTTCTTT. This gives the protein CASSIFGHNATEAFF.

The genes are TRBV5-1 and TRBJ2-7, with 9 bases aligning to TRBD1. CDR1 and CDR2 (germline): SGHRS, YFSETQ. V shed 1 base and J 7 bases; nucleotides not matched to a gene: 15. The CDR3 length is 17 residues. The CDR3 nucleotides read TGCGCCAGCAGCTTGTTAGGTTTGGGGACAGGGCCTGGGGAGCAGTACTTC. This sequence encodes CASSLLGLGTGPGEQYF.

The V call is TRBV3-1 (or the pseudogene TRBV3-2), the J call TRBJ1-3; unclear D gene. The CDR3 spans 12 residues. CDR1 is LGHDT and CDR2 is YNNKEL in the germline V gene (reference sequence). Trimming took off 4 bases at V and 4 bases at J, with 5 bases between the two ends. CDR3 bases: TGTGCCAGCAGCCCTTACGGAAACACCATATATTTT. This translates into CASSPYGNTIYF.

The rearrangement joins TRBV7-2 to TRBJ1-1, with unresolved D. This CDR3 region has 15 residues. The V end lost 5 bases, the J end lost 1 base, and 14 bases lay between the germline ends. CDR1 and CDR2 (germline): SGHTA, FQGNSA. CDR3 region: CASSLRVLRNTEAFF. CDR3 DNA: TGTGCCAGCAGCCTCCGGGTCTTGAGGAACACTGAAGCTTTCTTT.

This chain joins TRBV5-1 and TRBJ1-4; 9 nucleotides line up with TRBD1. Trimming took 4 bases from V and 5 from J; bases not matched to a gene: 6. The CDR3 is 15 amino acids. CDR1 SGHRS and CDR2 YFSETQ come from the germline V gene. CDR3 sequence (DNA): TGCGCCAGCAGCGCTTCCGGGACAGGGAATGAAAAACTGTTTTTT. Translating gives CASSASGTGNEKLFF. The full variable domain, completed using reference TRBV5-1 and TRBJ1-4, is KAGVTQTPRYLIKTRGQQVTLSCSPISGHRSVSWYQQTPGQGLQFLFEYFSETQRNKGNFPGRFSGRQFSNSRSEMNVSTLELGDSALYLCASSASGTGNEKLFFGSGTQLSVL.

The V gene is TRBV5-1, the J gene TRBJ1-1, with D possibly being TRBD1 (5 bases). Germline V lookup: CDR1 SGHRS, CDR2 YFSETQ. This CDR3 is built from 13 residues. The ends were cut back, 3 bases at V and 2 bases at J, with 8 bases in the middle. In nucleotides, the CDR3 is TGCGCCAGCAGCTACGACAGTAACACTGAAGCTTTCTTT. Translation: CASSYDSNTEAFF.

The rearrangement uses TRBV12-3 or TRBV12-4 and TRBJ1-1, with a possible D match to TRBD1 (5 bases). The CDR3 runs to 11 residues. V dropped 3 bases and J dropped 7 bases, with 6 bases sitting between them. CDR3 sequence reads: CASSLRGEAFF. The CDR3 region has the DNA TGTGCCAGCAGTTTGAGGGGTGAAGCTTTCTTT.

In this sample, this clone turned up once. This chain connects TRBV6-1 to TRBJ2-1; D is ambiguous. The V end lost 2 bases, the J end lost 10 bases, and 6 bases lay between the germline ends. This CDR3 contains 11 residues. Germline V gene sequence: CDR1 MNHNS, CDR2 SASEGT. CDR3 DNA: TGTGCCAGCAGTGAACCCTGGGAGCAGTTCTTC. Protein product: CASSEPWEQFF.

The rearrangement links TRBV19 to TRBJ2-3; TRBD2 agrees at 9 bases. V was pared by 3 bases and J by 3 bases, with 7 bases of the junction left unmatched. This CDR3 has 16 residues. Germline V CDR1 and CDR2: LNHDA, SQIVND (reference sequence). CDR3 nucleotide sequence: TGTGCCAGTAGTATCGGCCTAGCGGGGTATACAGATACGCAGTATTTT. The encoded protein is CASSIGLAGYTDTQYF.

The chain links TRBV6-5 to TRBJ1-6, with D possibly TRBD1 on 5 matching bases. The V gene's germline CDR1 is MNHEY and CDR2 SVGAGI. Trimming left V 8 bases short and J 10 bases short, with 18 bases between. The CDR3 length is 14 residues. CDR3 DNA sequence: TGTGCCAGCGGAATAAGAGGGGCGGAATCACCCCTCCACTTT. This sequence encodes CASGIRGAESPLHF.

This chain uses TRBV6-4 with TRBJ2-1; 11 bases map to TRBD2. The CDR3 has 15 residues. Trimming took 4 bases from V and 5 from J; bases not matched to a gene: 4. The germline V gene has CDR1 MRHNA and CDR2 SNTAGT. In DNA form, the CDR3 reads TGTGCCAGCAGTGTCCTAGCGGGGGGAAACAATGAGCAGTTCTTC. Its protein product is CASSVLAGGNNEQFF.

The chain combines TRBV5-1 with TRBJ2-2, with D possibly matching TRBD2 (6 bases). The CDR3 sequence is 15 residues long. V was trimmed by 6 bases and J by 2 bases, leaving 14 bases between them. Germline loops: CDR1 SGHRS, CDR2 YFSETQ. CDR3 in amino acids: CASTNSGVNTGELFF. CDR3 coding DNA: TGCGCCAGCACCAATTCGGGGGTAAACACCGGGGAGCTGTTTTTT.

The V gene is TRBV9, the J gene TRBJ1-5; D unresolved. This CDR3 is 15 amino acids long. Deletions cut 0 bases from V and 4 bases from J, with 11 bases between. CDR1 and CDR2 from the germline V gene are SGDLS and YYNGEE. The CDR3 loop reads CASSVGANENQPQHF. In DNA, the CDR3 is TGTGCCAGCAGCGTAGGCGCCAATGAGAATCAGCCCCAGCATTTT.